The 18 T cell receptor beta chains given below trace back to one sample, sequenced in a study of metastatic and nonmetastatic thyroid tumors. Thyroid surgery had not been preceded by any treatment in any patient. TCRdb re-called clones from the PCR reads using MiXCR. This table holds over 70,000 clones, roughly 18% found once. The sample consisted of blood. These TCRs come from a female donor with papillary thyroid cancer or a benign thyroid nodule (not recorded which). Some clones in this sample may be carry-over from other donors' samples.

This clone appeared many times. The chain uses TRBV5-1 and TRBJ2-1; maybe TRBD1 (5 bases). The CDR3 loop spans 14 amino acids. V lost 4 bases and J lost 1, with 9 bases in between. Germline CDR1 and CDR2: SGHRS and YFSETQ. The CDR3 here is CASSPQGSYNEQFF. The CDR3 coding sequence is TGCGCCAGCAGCCCCCAGGGTTCCTACAATGAGCAGTTCTTC.

There are many counts of this clone. This chain joins TRBV2 and TRBJ1-6; D is undetermined. This CDR3 is 13 amino acids long. V was pared by 4 bases and J by 7 bases, with 8 bases between. The germline V gene has CDR1 SNHLY and CDR2 FYNNEI. CDR3 sequence reads: CASSVHQNSPLHF. The CDR3, as DNA: TGTGCCAGCAGTGTTCACCAGAATTCACCCCTCCACTTT.

V is TRBV30 and J is TRBJ1-2; 7 nucleotides match TRBD1. The junction had 7 bases not matched to a gene; V was cut back by 4 bases and J by 2 bases. The CDR3 loop spans 14 amino acids. Per germline, CDR1 GTSNPN and CDR2 SVGIG (reference sequence). The CDR3 DNA reads TGTGCCTGGATGCGTATACAGGGGAACTATGGCTACACCTTC. It translates to CAWMRIQGNYGYTF.

This clone was picked up many times. This rearrangement joins TRBV29-1 to TRBJ2-2; tentatively, D is TRBD1 (5 bases). V gave up 4 bases and J gave up 1 base, with 10 bases separating them. The CDR3 totals 14 residues. Per germline, CDR1 SQVTM and CDR2 ANQGSEA. The CDR3 loop is CSVVIQGNTGELFF. In nucleotides, the CDR3 is TGCAGCGTTGTCATTCAGGGGAACACCGGGGAGCTGTTTTTT.

This clone came up many times. This chain connects TRBV29-1 to TRBJ1-1, with D hard to call. The CDR3 runs to 13 residues. The germline CDR1 and CDR2 sequences are SQVTM and ANQGSEA. Deletions cut 4 bases from V and 4 bases from J, with 13 bases between. This CDR3 reads CSVVGRAATEAFF. CDR3 coding DNA: TGCAGCGTTGTCGGGAGGGCGGCCACTGAAGCTTTCTTT. The full variable domain, its missing parts supplied by reference TRBV29-1 and TRBJ1-1, is SAVISQKPSRDICQRGTSLTIQCQVDSQVTMMFWYRQQPGQSLTLIATANQGSEATYESGFVIDKFPISRPNLTFSTLTVSNMSPEDSSIYLCSVVGRAATEAFFGQGTRLTVV.

The gene calls are TRBV20-1 and TRBJ2-7; 12 bases align to TRBD2. The ends lost 5 bases at V and 4 bases at J; junction bases unmatched: 6. The length of the CDR3 is 14 residues. Germline CDR1 reads DFQATT; CDR2 reads SNEGSKA (reference sequence). The CDR3 here is CSAGPSGRAYEQYF. The CDR3 DNA reads as TGCAGTGCTGGTCCTAGCGGGAGGGCTTACGAGCAGTACTTC.

This clone was counted only a few times. The chain employs TRBV7-2 and TRBJ2-1, with no clear D. Germline V gene lookup returns CDR1 SGHTA and CDR2 FQGNSA. V lost 5 bases and J lost 6, with 11 bases in between. The CDR3 has 13 amino acids. In DNA form, the CDR3 reads TGTGCCAGCAGCCTTAGCCCTACCAATGAGCAGTTCTTC. Protein sequence: CASSLSPTNEQFF.

The V gene is TRBV11-2, the J gene TRBJ1-5, with TRBD1 matching 7 bases. The length of the CDR3 is 16 residues. Per the germline V gene, CDR1 is SGHAT and CDR2 is FQNNGV. The V and J ends lost 5 bases and 1 base, in that order; junction bases with no gene match: 8. CDR3 DNA: TGTGCCAGCAGCCCGTCGACAGGGAACAGCAATCAGCCCCAGCATTTT. Translated: CASSPSTGNSNQPQHF.

The table lists this clone with many counts. The genes are TRBV27 and TRBJ2-1, with 12 positions matching TRBD1. The CDR3 length is 16 residues. Germline assignment: CDR1 MNHEY and CDR2 SMNVEV (reference sequence). The ends lost 2 bases at V and 8 bases at J; junction bases unmatched: 7. CDR3 sequence reads: CASSLITGTGGDEQFF. The CDR3 region has the DNA TGTGCCAGCAGTTTAATCACCGGGACAGGGGGCGATGAGCAGTTCTTC.

Many counts were recorded for this clone. The chain recombines TRBV7-9 with TRBJ2-1; the D gene is possibly TRBD2 (6 bases). The CDR3 extends over 17 amino acids. Germline V gives CDR1 SEHNR, CDR2 FQNEAQ (reference sequence). V was trimmed by 4 bases and J by 8 bases, leaving 24 bases between them. This chain's CDR3 is CASSSGLGLDLGDEQFF. In DNA form, the CDR3 reads TGTGCCAGCAGCTCTGGTTTGGGACTCGACCTCGGGGATGAGCAGTTCTTC.

This clone was recorded at least ten times. This sequence joins TRBV12-3 or TRBV12-4 and TRBJ1-6; D is unresolved. V was trimmed by 3 bases and J by 10 bases, leaving 13 bases between them. The length of the CDR3 is 14 residues. CDR3: CASSFSVRLSPLHF. The CDR3 coding sequence is TGTGCCAGCAGTTTTTCGGTTCGGCTGTCACCCCTCCACTTT.

The sample holds a few counts of this clone. V is TRBV4-2 and J is TRBJ2-1; 12 nucleotides line up with TRBD1. Unmatched junction bases numbered 4, after V lost 5 bases and J lost 2 bases. This CDR3 contains 16 residues. Per the germline V gene, CDR1 is LGHNA and CDR2 is YNFKEQ. CDR3 protein: CASSTGTGGTYNEQFF. The DNA for the CDR3 is TGTGCCAGCAGCACGGGGACAGGGGGCACCTACAATGAGCAGTTCTTC.

This clone has a handful of counts. The V gene is TRBV5-6, the J gene TRBJ2-2; D gene uncertain. V lost 1 base and J 0 bases, leaving 10 bases between the germline ends. CDR3 size: 16 residues. The germline gives CDR1 SGHDT, CDR2 YYEEEE. The CDR3 sequence is CASSLISVANTGELFF. In DNA, the CDR3 is TGTGCCAGCAGCTTGATATCGGTCGCGAACACCGGGGAGCTGTTTTTT.

This clone has a count of ten or more. The rearrangement links TRBV20-1 to TRBJ1-1; D unresolved. CDR3 length equals 12 residues. V lost 2 bases and J 6 bases, leaving 10 bases between the germline ends. Germline V gene sequence: CDR1 DFQATT, CDR2 SNEGSKA (reference sequence). The CDR3 region is CSARKGEPEAFF. The CDR3 coding sequence is TGCAGTGCTAGAAAAGGTGAACCTGAAGCTTTCTTT.

This clone has at least ten counts. The genes are TRBV12-3 or TRBV12-4 and TRBJ2-7; possibly TRBD1 or TRBD2 for D (5 bases each). The CDR3 covers 14 residues. V lost 6 bases, J lost 2 bases, and 14 bases lay in between. The CDR3, as DNA: TGTGCCAGCAGGGGGGACGGAGCCGCCTACGAGCAGTACTTC. Residues: CASRGDGAAYEQYF.

This clone has a handful of counts. This sequence joins TRBV7-9 and TRBJ1-2; D possibly corresponds to TRBD1 (6 bases). Germline-derived CDR1 and CDR2 are SEHNR and FQNEAQ (reference sequence). V lost 3 bases, J lost 6 bases, and 14 bases lay in between. This CDR3 has 14 residues. The CDR3 sequence is CASSFARGGDGYTF. The CDR3 DNA reads TGTGCCAGCAGCTTTGCCAGGGGAGGGGATGGCTACACCTTC.

This clone was picked up many times. J is TRBJ1-1 and V is TRBV6-1; 11 bases are a match to TRBD1. The CDR3 has 11 amino acids. Germline V gene data show CDR1 as MNHNS and CDR2 as SASEGT. CDR3 nucleotides: TGTGCGACCGGACAGGGGGCAACAGCTTTCTTT. Its protein is CATGQGATAFF.

This clone was recorded many times. The chain couples TRBV28 to TRBJ1-2; D might be TRBD1 (6 bases). V was cut by 4 bases and J by 7 bases, with 19 bases left in between. Germline values: CDR1 MDHEN, CDR2 SYDVKM. This CDR3 is 15 amino acids long. The CDR3 DNA sequence: TGTGCCAGCAGTTCCCGGGATGGGGGGCGCCGTGGCTACACCTTC. Residues: CASSSRDGGRRGYTF.